The 20 T cell receptor beta chains below all came from one sample that was sequenced in a study of blood T cells in healthy people across ages. Sample-barcoded 5' priming and a J-beta primer mix drove a second PCR of roughly 7 to 11 cycles. TCRdb ran MiXCR on the 5' RACE reads and lists one entry per CDR3 protein. Found here are about 930,000 distinct CDR3 sequences, 25% to 30% of them singletons; the top ten hold roughly a tenth. These data are also associated with another study on T cells of mothers and their children.

The material sequenced was blood. The receptors here all came from a woman aged 40 to 49 in good health.

This sequence joins TRBV7-6 and TRBJ2-7; 7 bases are shared with TRBD2. The CDR3 contains 15 residues. With V trimmed by 5 bases and J by 5 bases, 12 bases remained unmatched. Germline V gene data show CDR1 as SGHVS and CDR2 as FNYEAQ. Here the CDR3 DNA reads TGTGCCAGCAGCCCCCCAGGGCGGGGGTTCGACGAGCAGTACTTC. Protein: CASSPPGRGFDEQYF.

This clonotype was seen a handful of times. This may be a read error: a much more frequent sequence differs by one nucleotide. This chain connects TRBV7-8 to TRBJ2-3, with D uncertain. Germline-derived CDR1 and CDR2 are SGHVS and FQNEAQ. The CDR3 extends over 15 amino acids. Written as DNA, the CDR3 is TGTGCCAGCAGCTTAGTCGAAAGAAGCACAGATGCGCAGTATTTT. Translated, it gives CASSLVERSTDAQYF.

The chain couples TRBV20-1 to TRBJ1-1; D uncertain. V was trimmed by 7 bases and J by 0 bases, leaving 6 bases between them. Germline CDR1 is DFQATT and CDR2 is SNEGSKA (reference sequence). This CDR3 has 11 residues. CDR3 coding DNA: TGCAGTGGGGTCATGAACACTGAAGCTTTCTTT. Translation: CSGVMNTEAFF.

In its sample, this clonotype was seen many times. V is TRBV5-6 and J is TRBJ1-1; D gene unclear. The V gene's germline CDR1 is SGHDT and CDR2 YYEEEE. The CDR3 runs 15 residues. V was cut by 3 bases and J by 0 bases, with 12 bases left in between. The CDR3 sequence: CASSSGFTLNTEAFF. The CDR3 region has the DNA TGTGCCAGCAGCTCGGGCTTTACTTTGAACACTGAAGCTTTCTTT.

This clonotype was counted between two and nine times. The chain combines TRBV7-9 with TRBJ1-1; no reliable D call. Germline values: CDR1 SEHNR, CDR2 FQNEAQ (reference sequence). V lost 5 bases and J lost 0, with 7 bases in between. The CDR3 is made up of 13 amino acids. The CDR3 loop reads CASSDGLNTEAFF. CDR3 DNA: TGTGCCAGCAGCGACGGATTGAACACTGAAGCTTTCTTT. Full variable domain (missing parts from reference TRBV7-9 and TRBJ1-1): DTGVSQNPRHKITKRGQNVTFRCDPISEHNRLYWYRQTLGQGPEFLTYFQNEAQLEKSRLLSDRFSAERPKGSFSTLEIQRTEQGDSAMYLCASSDGLNTEAFFGQGTRLTVV.

The gene calls are TRBV5-4 and TRBJ2-1, with D possibly TRBD1 on 6 matching bases. Trimming removed 2 bases at V and 6 bases at J, with 9 bases between. Germline V gene lookup returns CDR1 SGHNT and CDR2 YYREEE (reference sequence). The CDR3 is made up of 13 amino acids. The CDR3 region is CASSLRDTNEQFF. Written as DNA, the CDR3 is TGTGCCAGCAGCTTAAGGGACACCAATGAGCAGTTCTTC.

Many counts were recorded for this clonotype. This chain links TRBV28 with TRBJ1-2; 7 nucleotides align to TRBD1. The CDR3 has 12 amino acids. Germline loops: CDR1 MDHEN, CDR2 SYDVKM. V gave up 5 bases and J gave up 3 bases; unmatched junction bases: 0. The CDR3 sequence is CASSQGDYGYTF. The CDR3 DNA reads as TGTGCCAGCAGTCAGGGGGACTATGGCTACACCTTC.

The chain is built from TRBV20-1 and TRBJ1-2; D remains ambiguous. V lost 2 bases and J lost 4, with 5 bases in between. CDR3 length: 11 amino acids. CDR1 DFQATT and CDR2 SNEGSKA come from the germline V gene (reference sequence). In nucleotides, the CDR3 is TGCAGTGCTAGATACGGCTATGGCTACACCTTC. The encoded protein is CSARYGYGYTF.

Concerning this clonotype: A read error may explain this, as a much larger clone is one base away. The chain carries TRBV5-8 and TRBJ2-4, with a weak D call TRBD2 (5 bases). V dropped 6 bases and J dropped 12 bases, with 22 bases sitting between them. CDR3 size: 14 residues. Germline V CDR1 and CDR2: SGHTS, YDEGEE. The CDR3 bases are TGTGCCAGCACTATGAGGGCAGGACGCCCGGCTCAGTACTTC. This encodes CASTMRAGRPAQYF.

By its share, this clonotype is medium-sized. This chain uses TRBV11-2 with TRBJ2-7, with 9 nucleotides matching TRBD1. The CDR3 has 16 residues. With 1 base clipped from V and 3 bases from J, the junction kept 7 bases outside the gene matches. Germline CDR1 is SGHAT and CDR2 is FQNNGV. Here the CDR3 reads CASSLGGTGTRYEQYF. The CDR3, as DNA: TGTGCCAGCAGCTTAGGGGGGACAGGGACCCGCTACGAGCAGTACTTC.

DNA for the CDR3: TGTGCCAGCAGTCCCGGGACTAGCTACTTGTTCTTC. It translates to CASSPGTSYLFF. The chain carries TRBV12-3 or TRBV12-4 and TRBJ2-1, with TRBD2 identical over 9 bases. CDR3 length equals 12 residues. After removal of 5 bases from V and 15 bases from J, the junction contained 8 bases not matched to a gene.

The chain has TRBV7-6 and TRBJ2-1; 7 bases are a match to TRBD2. Germline lookup yields CDR1 SGHVS and CDR2 FNYEAQ. Germline trimming cut 5 bases from V and 2 bases from J; bases unmatched to any gene: 9. The CDR3 contains 16 residues. CDR3 nucleotide sequence: TGTGCCAGCAGCCCCACGGCGGGGGAGACCTACAATGAGCAGTTCTTC. It translates to CASSPTAGETYNEQFF.

This clonotype was seen a few times. The junction departs from germline at one end; a sequencing error may be responsible. The rearrangement uses TRBV6-5 and TRBJ2-3; 8 positions match TRBD2. The CDR3 contains 15 residues. Germline CDR1 MNHEY, CDR2 SVGAGI. The CDR3 DNA sequence: TGTGCCTGCAGGCCTGAAGGACTAGCAAAAGATACGCAGTATTTT. Translating gives CACRPEGLAKDTQYF.

J is TRBJ1-1 and V is TRBV5-1; D is unclear. Looked up from germline, CDR1 is SGHRS and CDR2 is YFSETQ. The CDR3 has 13 residues. Between the trimmed V and J ends, which lost 0 bases and 8 bases, there was a span of 11 bases. DNA of the CDR3: TGCGCCAGCAGCTTGGAGGCGCGGCAAGAAGCTTTCTTT. Translating it yields CASSLEARQEAFF.

The chain employs TRBV3-1 and TRBJ2-1, with D perhaps assigned TRBD1 or TRBD2 (5 bases each). CDR1 and CDR2 from the germline V gene are LGHDT and YNNKEL (reference sequence). CDR3 size: 15 residues. V gave up 6 bases and J gave up 4 bases, with 16 bases separating them. CDR3 DNA: TGTGCCAGCAGACCCTCGGGACGACGGTACAATGAGCAGTTCTTC. This sequence encodes CASRPSGRRYNEQFF.

This clonotype was seen a handful of times. This rearrangement joins TRBV2 to TRBJ2-4; D gene ambiguous. The CDR3 has 16 amino acids. Trimming cost V 6 bases and J 0 bases, with 15 bases left between them. Germline CDR1 and CDR2: SNHLY and FYNNEI. The CDR3, as DNA: TGTGCCAGCAGAGAATCGACTTACCTAGCCAAAAACATTCAGTACTTC. It encodes CASRESTYLAKNIQYF.

The rearrangement links TRBV7-2 to TRBJ2-5; 12 bases align to TRBD2. With V trimmed by 5 bases and J by 7 bases, 11 bases remained unmatched. This CDR3 is built from 16 residues. The germline V gene encodes CDR1 SGHTA and CDR2 FQGNSA. DNA of the CDR3: TGTGCCAGCAGCACCTCTAGCGGGGGGGCCCCATGGACCCAGTACTTC. Protein: CASSTSSGGAPWTQYF.

The chain combines TRBV11-2 with TRBJ1-6; D is ambiguous. CDR1 is SGHAT and CDR2 is FQNNGV in the germline V gene. The V gene lost 4 bases and the J gene lost 0 bases, with 7 bases spanning the gap. There are 15 residues in the CDR3. CDR3 DNA sequence: TGTGCCAGCAGCTCCGCTAACTCCTATAATTCACCCCTCCACTTT. Protein product: CASSSANSYNSPLHF.

The rearrangement uses TRBV27 and TRBJ1-3; weak D call: TRBD1 (6 bases). In germline, CDR1 is MNHEY, CDR2 SMNVEV (reference sequence). Trimming pared 5 bases from V and 1 base from J, leaving 9 bases between. This CDR3 region has 14 residues. The chain's CDR3 is CASSPRGSGNTIYF. The CDR3 coding sequence is TGTGCCAGCAGTCCCAGGGGTTCTGGAAACACCATATATTTT.

The rearrangement joins TRBV10-3 to TRBJ1-5; D is ambiguous. The germline V gene encodes CDR1 ENHRY and CDR2 SYGVKD. V lost 0 bases and J 5 bases, leaving 11 bases between the germline ends. The CDR3 sequence is 15 residues long. Written as DNA, the CDR3 is TGTGCCATCAGTGAGTCTCGCCTAACGGATCAGCCCCAGCATTTT. Its protein is CAISESRLTDQPQHF.